These T cell receptor beta chains were read from a single sample in a study of identical twins. Using its own MiXCR run on the 5' RACE reads, TCRdb lists one record per CDR3 protein. In the table there are 250,000 to 300,000 distinct CDR3 sequences, around 8.8% of which are singletons. The sample was also reused in another study, on yellow fever vaccine responses in identical twins.

Sample: CD8+ T cells sorted from blood. The receptor set was obtained from a woman between 18 and 29 years old in good health. The CDR3 runs from the conserved cysteine through the conserved F or W. Fields, in order: CDR3 protein, CDR3 DNA, V gene, D gene, J gene, clone size. D genes are given only for firm matches. Clone size is not always given. Where it is, it says once, few, many or a class for expanded clones.

CASSGWQGVPGLAGAGELFF | TGTGCCAGCAGCGGATGGCAGGGGGTCCCGGGACTAGCGGGCGCCGGGGAGCTGTTTTTT | TRBV11-1 | TRBD2 | TRBJ2-2 | few
CASTVLPGLAGEVVEQYF | TGTGCCAGCACCGTGTTGCCGGGACTAGCGGGAGAGGTTGTCGAGCAGTACTTC | TRBV11-2 | TRBD2 | TRBJ2-7 | many
CASSLPRTGADYEQYF | TGTGCCAGCAGCTTACCCCGGACAGGGGCGGATTACGAGCAGTACTTC | TRBV11-2 | TRBD1 | TRBJ2-7 | many
CASSYQSQETQYF | TGTGCCAGCAGTTACCAATCTCAAGAGACCCAGTACTTC | TRBV6-5 | NA | TRBJ2-5 | NA
CASSLSFGTGHNYGYTF | TGTGCCAGCAGTTTATCTTTTGGGACAGGGCACAACTATGGCTACACCTTC | TRBV27 | TRBD1 | TRBJ1-2 | many
CASSYSDRVYRDTEAFF | TGTGCCAGCAGCTATTCGGACAGGGTTTATCGAGACACTGAAGCTTTCTTT | TRBV9 | TRBD1 | TRBJ1-1 | NA
CSAVGGGSGTDTQYF | TGCAGCGCCGTAGGTGGGGGGTCTGGCACAGATACGCAGTATTTT | TRBV29-1 | NA | TRBJ2-3 | NA
CASSQDPSGLYEQYF | TGTGCCAGCAGCCAAGACCCTAGCGGGTTATACGAGCAGTACTTC | TRBV3-1 | TRBD2 | TRBJ2-7 | few
CARTLRSGNTGELFF | TGTGCCAGAACTCTTCGATCAGGGAACACCGGGGAGCTGTTTTTT | TRBV2 | NA | TRBJ2-2 | few
CASGKQYEQYF | TGTGCCAGCGGAAAGCAATACGAGCAGTACTTC | TRBV28 | NA | TRBJ2-7 | NA
CASSARGRRVWGDYEQYF | TGTGCCAGCAGCGCCCGGGGCCGAAGGGTTTGGGGTGACTACGAGCAGTACTTC | TRBV7-6 | NA | TRBJ2-7 | NA
CASSLGQSSELFF | TGTGCCAGCAGCTTAGGACAGAGCAGCGAGCTGTTTTTT | TRBV5-4 | NA | TRBJ2-2 | few
CSVEWESGNTIYF | TGCAGCGTTGAATGGGAGTCTGGAAACACCATATATTTT | TRBV29-1 | NA | TRBJ1-3 | NA
CATTTSATYNEQFF | TGTGCCACCACCACTAGCGCAACCTACAATGAGCAGTTCTTC | TRBV10-3 | TRBD2 | TRBJ2-1 | many
CSASDGSKNIQYF | TGCAGTGCTAGTGATGGGTCCAAAAACATTCAGTACTTC | TRBV20-1 | NA | TRBJ2-4 | NA
CASSGPGGPSTDTQYF | TGTGCCAGCAGTGGACCAGGTGGGCCTAGCACAGATACGCAGTATTTT | TRBV27 | NA | TRBJ2-3 | NA
CASSSGLDIDTQYF | TGTGCCAGCAGCTCCGGACTGGACATAGATACGCAGTATTTT | TRBV7-6 | NA | TRBJ2-3 | NA
CASSPIGELRREQYF | TGTGCCAGCAGCCCGATCGGGGAGCTTCGCAGGGAGCAGTACTTC | TRBV7-9 | NA | TRBJ2-7 | many
CSASSGLAGEGATDTQYF | TGCAGTGCTAGTTCGGGACTAGCGGGAGAAGGGGCCACAGATACGCAGTATTTT | TRBV20-1 | TRBD2 | TRBJ2-3 | many
CASSFGRGLPTEAFF | TGTGCCAGCAGTTTCGGCAGGGGTCTCCCCACTGAAGCTTTCTTT | TRBV12-3/TRBV12-4 | NA | TRBJ1-1 | many
CASSPRAGNLYEQYF | TGTGCCAGCAGTCCTCGTGCGGGGAACCTCTACGAGCAGTACTTC | TRBV27 | NA | TRBJ2-7 | few
CASSWDVGGSTEAFF | TGCGCCAGCAGCTGGGACGTCGGGGGCTCCACTGAAGCTTTCTTT | TRBV5-1 | NA | TRBJ1-1 | few
CASSTGQGNQPQHF | TGTGCCAGTAGTACGGGACAGGGCAATCAGCCCCAGCATTTT | TRBV19 | TRBD1 | TRBJ1-5 | NA
CASSLSEGGQPQHF | TGTGCCAGCAGCTTATCCGAGGGAGGTCAGCCCCAGCATTTT | TRBV7-9 | NA | TRBJ1-5 | NA